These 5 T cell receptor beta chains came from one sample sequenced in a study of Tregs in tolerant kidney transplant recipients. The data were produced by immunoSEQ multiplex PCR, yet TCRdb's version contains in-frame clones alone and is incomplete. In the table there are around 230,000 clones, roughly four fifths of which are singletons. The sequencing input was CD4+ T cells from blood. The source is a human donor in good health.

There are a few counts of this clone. The CDR3 DNA follows: TGTGCCATCAGTGCGACAGGGAGCTCCTACGAGCAGTACTTC. Residues: CAISATGSSYEQYF. J is TRBJ2-7 and V is TRBV10-3; 7 bases are a match to TRBD1. V gave up 4 bases and J gave up 0 bases; unmatched junction bases: 3. CDR1 and CDR2 (germline): ENHRY, SYGVKD. The CDR3 spans 14 residues.

Here the CDR3 DNA reads TGCAGCGTTTGGGACAGGTTGGACACTGAAGCTTTCTTT. Translation gives CSVWDRLDTEAFF. This chain links TRBV29-1 with TRBJ1-1; 8 bases line up with TRBD1. The CDR3 is made up of 13 amino acids. V was clipped by 5 bases and J by 3 bases; unmatched bases: 5. Germline loops: CDR1 SQVTM, CDR2 ANQGSEA.

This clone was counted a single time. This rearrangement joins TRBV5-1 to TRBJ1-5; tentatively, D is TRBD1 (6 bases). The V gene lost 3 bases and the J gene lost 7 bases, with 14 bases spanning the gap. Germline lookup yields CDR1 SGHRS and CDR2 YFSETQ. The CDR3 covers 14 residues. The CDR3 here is CASSSGQPGQPQHF. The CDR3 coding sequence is TGCGCCAGCAGCTCGGGACAACCTGGGCAGCCCCAGCATTTT.

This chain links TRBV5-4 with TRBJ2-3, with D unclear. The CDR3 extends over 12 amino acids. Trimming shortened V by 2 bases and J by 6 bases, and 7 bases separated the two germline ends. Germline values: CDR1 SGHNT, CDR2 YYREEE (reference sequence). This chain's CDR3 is CASSFRADTQYF. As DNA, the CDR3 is TGTGCCAGCAGCTTTCGAGCGGATACGCAGTATTTT.

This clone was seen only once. The DNA of the CDR3 is TGCGCCAGCAGTCCCCTCAAAAAGGACAGGGGGCGGAACTATGGCTACACCTTC. It translates to CASSPLKKDRGRNYGYTF. The J gene is TRBJ1-2, the V gene TRBV10-2; 11 bases line up with TRBD1. Germline lookup yields CDR1 WSHSY and CDR2 SAAADI. V shed 5 bases, J shed 2 bases, and the junction held 13 bases outside the gene matches. The CDR3 is made up of 18 amino acids.